This TCR beta chain was captured by sequencing in a study of CD4 and CD8 cells across lung adenocarcinoma regions. The CDR3 is 16 amino acids. Looked up from germline, CDR1 is MNHEY and CDR2 is SMNVEV (reference sequence). TCRdb used MiXCR to reprocess the PCR reads, holding one entry per CDR3 protein. Counted here are tens of thousands of distinct CDR3 sequences, around half occurring once; the ten biggest clones make up 27%. On this clonotype itself: The junction departs from germline at one end; a sequencing error may be responsible.

Samples came from patients with localized non-small cell lung adenocarcinoma. This chain joins TRBV27 and TRBJ2-5, with a possible D match to TRBD2 (7 bases). The source material was CD8+ T cells from the center of a lung tumor. This TCR was recovered from a female donor with lung adenocarcinoma. The CD4 and CD8 labels of this study may be unreliable. CDR3 loop: CASGGGGGRGPDTQYF. As DNA, the CDR3 is TGTGCCAGCGGGGGGGGGGGGGGCCGGGGGCCAGATACCCAGTATTTC.